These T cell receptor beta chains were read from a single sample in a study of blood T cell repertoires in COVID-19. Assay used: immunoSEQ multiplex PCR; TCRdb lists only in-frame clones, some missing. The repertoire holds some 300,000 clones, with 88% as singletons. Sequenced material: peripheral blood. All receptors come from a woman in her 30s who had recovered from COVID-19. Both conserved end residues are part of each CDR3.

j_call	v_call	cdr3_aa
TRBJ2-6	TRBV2	CASNRGAGANVLTF
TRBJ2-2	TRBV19	CASIPGHNTGELFF
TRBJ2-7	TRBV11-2	CASSLGLAGTYEQYF
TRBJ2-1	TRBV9	CASSAVTSGGWDEQFF
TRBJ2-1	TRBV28	CASNQGGGGYNEQFF
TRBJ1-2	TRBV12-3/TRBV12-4	CASSLQGSGYTF
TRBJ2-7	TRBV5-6	CASSLGQGAHEQYF
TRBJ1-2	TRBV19	CASSIYGNTGVEDGYTF
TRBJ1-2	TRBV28	CASSLPTDYGYTF
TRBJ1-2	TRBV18	CASSATPGQGASGLSYTF
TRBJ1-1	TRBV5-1	CASSLAQDRIEAFF
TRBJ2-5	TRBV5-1	CASNQVDQETQYF
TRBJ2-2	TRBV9	CASSEGDRVGGELFF
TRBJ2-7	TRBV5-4	CASSLAGVGTYEQYF
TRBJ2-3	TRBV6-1	CASSGGLAGFTDTQYF
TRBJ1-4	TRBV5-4	CASHRGATNEKLFF
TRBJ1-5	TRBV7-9	CASSFSSGAVNQPQHF
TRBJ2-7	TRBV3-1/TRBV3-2	CASSQGTFRPYEQYF
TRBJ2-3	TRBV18	CASSTRTGDTQYF
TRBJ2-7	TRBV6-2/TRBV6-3	CASSYSNRGAYEQYF
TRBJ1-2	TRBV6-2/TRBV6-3	CASSSTSTTGNYGYTF